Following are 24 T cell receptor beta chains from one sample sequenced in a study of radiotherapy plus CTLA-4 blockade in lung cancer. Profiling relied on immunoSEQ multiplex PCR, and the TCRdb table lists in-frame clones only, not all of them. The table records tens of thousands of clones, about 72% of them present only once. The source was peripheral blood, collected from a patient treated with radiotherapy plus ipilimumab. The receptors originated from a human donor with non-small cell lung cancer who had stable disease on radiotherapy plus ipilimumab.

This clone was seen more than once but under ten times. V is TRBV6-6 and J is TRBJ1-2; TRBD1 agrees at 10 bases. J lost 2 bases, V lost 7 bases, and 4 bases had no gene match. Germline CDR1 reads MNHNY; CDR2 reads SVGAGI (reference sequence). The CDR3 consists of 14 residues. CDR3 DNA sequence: TGTGCCAGCACAGAGGGACAGGGGAACTATGGCTACACCTTC. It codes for CASTEGQGNYGYTF.

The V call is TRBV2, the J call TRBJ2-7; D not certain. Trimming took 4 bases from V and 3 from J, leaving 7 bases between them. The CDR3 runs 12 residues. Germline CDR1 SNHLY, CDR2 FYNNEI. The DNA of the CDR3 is TGTGCCAGCAGTGGAAACAGCTACGAGCAGTACGTC. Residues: CASSGNSYEQYV.

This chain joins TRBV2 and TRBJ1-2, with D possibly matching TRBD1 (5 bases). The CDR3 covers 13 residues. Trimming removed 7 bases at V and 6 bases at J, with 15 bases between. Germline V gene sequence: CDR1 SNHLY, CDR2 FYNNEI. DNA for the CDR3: TGTGCCAGCAATCCTCAGGGTTCCCATGGCTACACCTTC. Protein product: CASNPQGSHGYTF.

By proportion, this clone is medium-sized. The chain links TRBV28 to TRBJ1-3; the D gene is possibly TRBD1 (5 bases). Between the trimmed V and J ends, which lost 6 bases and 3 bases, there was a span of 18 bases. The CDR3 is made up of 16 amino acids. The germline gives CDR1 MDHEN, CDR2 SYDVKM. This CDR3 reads CASSSVAGGGGNTIYF. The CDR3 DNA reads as TGTGCCAGCAGCTCCGTCGCGGGGGGAGGTGGAAACACCATATATTTT. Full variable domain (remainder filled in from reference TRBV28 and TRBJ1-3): DVKVTQSSRYLVKRTGEKVFLECVQDMDHENMFWYRQDPGLGLRLIYFSYDVKMKEKGDIPEGYSVSREKKERFSLILESASTNQTSMYLCASSSVAGGGGNTIYFGEGSWLTVV.

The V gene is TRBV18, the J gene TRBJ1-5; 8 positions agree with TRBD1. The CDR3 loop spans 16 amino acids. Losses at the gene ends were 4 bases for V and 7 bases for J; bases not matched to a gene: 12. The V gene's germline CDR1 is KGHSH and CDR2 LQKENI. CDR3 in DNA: TGTGCCAGCTCACTCTCTTCGACAGGGGTAAACCAGCCCCAGCATTTT. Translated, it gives CASSLSSTGVNQPQHF.

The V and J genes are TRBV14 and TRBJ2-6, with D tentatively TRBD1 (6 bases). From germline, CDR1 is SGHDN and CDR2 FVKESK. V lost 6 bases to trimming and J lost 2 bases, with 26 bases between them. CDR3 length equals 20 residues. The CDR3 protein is CASSPRGLWHASTGANVLTF. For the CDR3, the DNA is TGTGCCAGCAGTCCTAGGGGGTTATGGCACGCCAGCACTGGGGCCAACGTCCTGACTTTC.

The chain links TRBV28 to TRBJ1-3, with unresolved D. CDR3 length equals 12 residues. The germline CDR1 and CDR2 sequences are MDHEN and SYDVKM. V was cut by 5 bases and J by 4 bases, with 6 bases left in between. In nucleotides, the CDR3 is TGTGCCAGCAGTATTCGCGGAAACACCATATATTTT. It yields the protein CASSIRGNTIYF.

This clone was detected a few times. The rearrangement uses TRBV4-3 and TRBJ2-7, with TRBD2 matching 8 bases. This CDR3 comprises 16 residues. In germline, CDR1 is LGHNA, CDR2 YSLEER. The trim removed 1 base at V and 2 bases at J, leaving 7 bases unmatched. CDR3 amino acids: CASSQGGGGLTYEQYF. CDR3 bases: TGCGCCAGCAGCCAAGGCGGCGGGGGGCTAACCTACGAGCAGTACTTC.

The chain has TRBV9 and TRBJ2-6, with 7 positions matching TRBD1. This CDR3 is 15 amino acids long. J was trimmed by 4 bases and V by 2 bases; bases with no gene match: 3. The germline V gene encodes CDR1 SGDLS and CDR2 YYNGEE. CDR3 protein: CASSVTGVGANVLTF. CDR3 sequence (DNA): TGTGCCAGCAGCGTTACAGGGGTGGGGGCCAACGTCCTGACTTTC.

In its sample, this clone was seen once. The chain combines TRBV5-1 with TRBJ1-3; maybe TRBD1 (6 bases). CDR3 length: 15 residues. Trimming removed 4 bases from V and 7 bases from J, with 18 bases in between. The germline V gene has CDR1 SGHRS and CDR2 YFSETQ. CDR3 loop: CASSPRGFPVNTIYF. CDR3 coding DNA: TGCGCCAGCAGCCCCAGGGGTTTTCCGGTGAACACCATATATTTT.

CDR3 nucleotides: TGTGCCAGCAGTGACCGGCGGCCAGGGGTCGTAGAGACCCAGTACTTC. As protein: CASSDRRPGVVETQYF. The chain carries TRBV25-1 and TRBJ2-5; D is possibly TRBD1 (6 bases). Germline CDR1 and CDR2: MGHDK and SYGVNS. The CDR3 runs to 16 residues. Trimming removed 3 bases from V and 4 bases from J, with 18 bases in between. Variable domain in full (rest from reference TRBV25-1 and TRBJ2-5): EADIYQTPRYLVIGTGKKITLECSQTMGHDKMYWYQQDPGMELHLIHYSYGVNSTEKGDLSSESTVSRIRTEHFPLTLESARPSHTSQYLCASSDRRPGVVETQYFGPGTRLLVL.

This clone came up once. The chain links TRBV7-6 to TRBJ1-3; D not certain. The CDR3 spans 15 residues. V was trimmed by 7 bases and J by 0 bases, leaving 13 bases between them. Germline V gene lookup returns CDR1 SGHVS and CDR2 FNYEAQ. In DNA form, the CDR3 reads TGTGCCAGCATCCTAGGTGGGGACTCTGGAAACACCATATATTTT. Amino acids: CASILGGDSGNTIYF.

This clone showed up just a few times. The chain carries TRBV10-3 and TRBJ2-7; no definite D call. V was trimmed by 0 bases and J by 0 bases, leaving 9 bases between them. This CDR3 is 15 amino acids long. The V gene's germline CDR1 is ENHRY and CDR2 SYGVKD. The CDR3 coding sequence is TGTGCCATCAGTGAGTCAGGGTTTAGCTCCTACGAGCAGTACTTC. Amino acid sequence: CAISESGFSSYEQYF.

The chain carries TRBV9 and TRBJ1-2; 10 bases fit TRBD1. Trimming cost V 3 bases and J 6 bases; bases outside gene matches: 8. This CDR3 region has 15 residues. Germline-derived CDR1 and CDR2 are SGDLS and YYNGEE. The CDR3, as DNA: TGTGCCAGCAGCGCAGGCCCGGGACAGGGGAATGGCTACACCTTC. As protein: CASSAGPGQGNGYTF.

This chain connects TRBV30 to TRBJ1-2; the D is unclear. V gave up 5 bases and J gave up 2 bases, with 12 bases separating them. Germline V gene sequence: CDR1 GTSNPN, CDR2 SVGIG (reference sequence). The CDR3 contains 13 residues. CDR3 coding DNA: TGTGCCTGGGACGGGAGATTAAACTATGGCTACACCTTC. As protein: CAWDGRLNYGYTF.

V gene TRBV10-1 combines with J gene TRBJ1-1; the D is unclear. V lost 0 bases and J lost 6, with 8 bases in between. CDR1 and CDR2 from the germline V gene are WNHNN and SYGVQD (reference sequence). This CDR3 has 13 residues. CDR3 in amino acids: CASSESQGAEAFF. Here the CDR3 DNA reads TGCGCCAGCAGTGAGTCCCAAGGCGCTGAAGCTTTCTTT.

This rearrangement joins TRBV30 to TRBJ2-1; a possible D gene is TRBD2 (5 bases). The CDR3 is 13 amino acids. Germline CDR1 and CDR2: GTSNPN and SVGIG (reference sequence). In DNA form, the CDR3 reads TGTGCTACGTCGGGGAGCTCCTACAATGAGCAGTTCTTC. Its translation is CATSGSSYNEQFF.

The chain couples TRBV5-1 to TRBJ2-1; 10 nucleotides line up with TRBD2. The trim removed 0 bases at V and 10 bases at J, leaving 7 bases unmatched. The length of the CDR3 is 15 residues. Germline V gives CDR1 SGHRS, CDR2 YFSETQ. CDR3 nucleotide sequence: TGCGCCAGCAGCTTGGGGGGGACTAGCGACTCCGAGCAGTTCTTC. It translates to CASSLGGTSDSEQFF.

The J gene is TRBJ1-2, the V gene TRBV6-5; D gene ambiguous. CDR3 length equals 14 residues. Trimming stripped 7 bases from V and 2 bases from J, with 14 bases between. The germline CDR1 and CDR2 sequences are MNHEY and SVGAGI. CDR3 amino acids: CASTRRSLNYGYTF. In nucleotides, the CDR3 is TGTGCCAGCACCCGAAGGAGCTTAAACTATGGCTACACCTTC.

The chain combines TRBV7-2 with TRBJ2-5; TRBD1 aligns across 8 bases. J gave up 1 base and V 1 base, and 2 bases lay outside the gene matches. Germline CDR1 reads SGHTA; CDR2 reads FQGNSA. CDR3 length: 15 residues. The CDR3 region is CASSLETGAQETQYF. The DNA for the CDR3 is TGTGCCAGCAGCTTAGAGACAGGGGCCCAAGAGACCCAGTACTTC.

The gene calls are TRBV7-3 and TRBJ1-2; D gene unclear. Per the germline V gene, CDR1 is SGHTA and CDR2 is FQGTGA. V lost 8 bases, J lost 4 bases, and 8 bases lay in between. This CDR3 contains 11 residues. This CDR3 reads CASGQLYGYTF. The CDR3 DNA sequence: TGTGCCAGCGGCCAGCTCTATGGCTACACCTTC.

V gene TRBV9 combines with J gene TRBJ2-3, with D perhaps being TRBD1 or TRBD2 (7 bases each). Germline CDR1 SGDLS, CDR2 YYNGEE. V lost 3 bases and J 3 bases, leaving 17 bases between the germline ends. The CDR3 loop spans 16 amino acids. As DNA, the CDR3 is TGTGCCAGCAGCGCCGGGGGGAGGGGGCGAACAGATACGCAGTATTTT. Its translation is CASSAGGRGRTDTQYF.

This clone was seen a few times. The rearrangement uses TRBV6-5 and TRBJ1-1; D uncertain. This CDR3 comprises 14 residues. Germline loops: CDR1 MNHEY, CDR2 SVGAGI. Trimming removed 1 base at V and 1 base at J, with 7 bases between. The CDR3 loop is CASSYWAGNTEAFF. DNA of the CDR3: TGTGCCAGCAGTTACTGGGCCGGGAACACTGAAGCTTTCTTT.

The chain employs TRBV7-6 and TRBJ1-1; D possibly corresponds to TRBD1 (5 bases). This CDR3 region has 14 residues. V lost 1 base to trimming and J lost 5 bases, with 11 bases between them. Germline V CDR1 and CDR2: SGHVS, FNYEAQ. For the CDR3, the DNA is TGTGCCAGCAGCTTAGAAGGGGCTGGAACTGAAGCTTTCTTT. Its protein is CASSLEGAGTEAFF.